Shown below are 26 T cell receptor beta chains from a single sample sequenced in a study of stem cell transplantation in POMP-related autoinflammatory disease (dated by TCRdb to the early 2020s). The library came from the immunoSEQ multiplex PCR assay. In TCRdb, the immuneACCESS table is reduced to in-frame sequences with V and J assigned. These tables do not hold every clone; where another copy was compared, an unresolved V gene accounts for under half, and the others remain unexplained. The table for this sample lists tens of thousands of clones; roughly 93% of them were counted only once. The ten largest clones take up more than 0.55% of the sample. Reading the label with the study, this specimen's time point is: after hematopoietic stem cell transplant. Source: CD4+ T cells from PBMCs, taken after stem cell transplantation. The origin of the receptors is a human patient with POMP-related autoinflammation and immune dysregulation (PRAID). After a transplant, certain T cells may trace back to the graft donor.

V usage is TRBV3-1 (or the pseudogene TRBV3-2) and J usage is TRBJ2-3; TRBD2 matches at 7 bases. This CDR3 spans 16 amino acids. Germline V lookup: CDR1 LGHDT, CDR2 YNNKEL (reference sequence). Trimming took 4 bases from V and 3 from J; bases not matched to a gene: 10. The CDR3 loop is CASSPSAGKGTDTQYF. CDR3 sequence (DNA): TGTGCCAGCAGCCCTTCAGCGGGAAAGGGTACAGATACGCAGTATTTT.

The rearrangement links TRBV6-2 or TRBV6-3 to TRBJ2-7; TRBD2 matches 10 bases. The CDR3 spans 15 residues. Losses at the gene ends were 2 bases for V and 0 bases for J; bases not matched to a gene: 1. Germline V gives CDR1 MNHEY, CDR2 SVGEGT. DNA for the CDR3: TGTGCCAGCAGTTACCGGACTAGCGGCTCCTACGAGCAGTACTTC. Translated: CASSYRTSGSYEQYF.

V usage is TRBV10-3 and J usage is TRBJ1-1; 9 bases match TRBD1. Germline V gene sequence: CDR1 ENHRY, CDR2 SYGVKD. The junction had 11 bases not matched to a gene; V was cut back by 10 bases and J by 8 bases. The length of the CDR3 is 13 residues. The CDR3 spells CATNPGQGSEAFF. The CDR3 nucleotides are TGTGCCACCAATCCGGGACAGGGTTCCGAAGCTTTCTTT.

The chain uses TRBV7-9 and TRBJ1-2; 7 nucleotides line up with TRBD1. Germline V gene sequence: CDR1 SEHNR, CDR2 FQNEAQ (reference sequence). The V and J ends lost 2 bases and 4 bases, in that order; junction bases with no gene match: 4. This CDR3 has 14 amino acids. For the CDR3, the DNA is TGTGCCAGCAGCTTAATGAGGGACAGCTATGGCTACACCTTC. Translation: CASSLMRDSYGYTF.

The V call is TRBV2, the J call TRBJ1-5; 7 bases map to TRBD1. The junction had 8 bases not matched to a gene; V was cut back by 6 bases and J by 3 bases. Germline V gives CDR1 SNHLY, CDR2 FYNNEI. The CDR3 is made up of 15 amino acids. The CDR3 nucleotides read TGTGCCAGCAGGGACCGGGACAGACCCAATCAGCCCCAGCATTTT. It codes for CASRDRDRPNQPQHF.

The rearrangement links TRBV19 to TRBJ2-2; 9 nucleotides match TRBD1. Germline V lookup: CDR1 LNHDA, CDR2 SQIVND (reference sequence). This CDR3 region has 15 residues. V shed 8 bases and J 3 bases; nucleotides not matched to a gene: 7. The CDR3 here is CASAARTGDTGELFF. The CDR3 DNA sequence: TGTGCCAGTGCTGCCCGGACAGGGGACACCGGGGAGCTGTTTTTT.

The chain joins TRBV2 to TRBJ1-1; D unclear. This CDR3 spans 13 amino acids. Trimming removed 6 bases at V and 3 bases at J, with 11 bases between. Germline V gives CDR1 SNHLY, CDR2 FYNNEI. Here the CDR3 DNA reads TGTGCCAGCAGAGGTCTCGCCTACACTGAAGCTTTCTTT. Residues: CASRGLAYTEAFF.

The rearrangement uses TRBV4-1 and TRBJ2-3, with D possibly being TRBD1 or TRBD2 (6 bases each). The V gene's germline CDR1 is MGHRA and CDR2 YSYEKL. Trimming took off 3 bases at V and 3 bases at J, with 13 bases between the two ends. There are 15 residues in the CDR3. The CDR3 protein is CASSQTGGGTDTQYF. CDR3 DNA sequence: TGCGCCAGCAGCCAGACAGGAGGGGGGACAGATACGCAGTATTTT.

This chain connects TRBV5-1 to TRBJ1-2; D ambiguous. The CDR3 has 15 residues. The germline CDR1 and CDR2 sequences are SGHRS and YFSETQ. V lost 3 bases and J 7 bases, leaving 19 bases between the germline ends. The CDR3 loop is CASSSEPLAFGGYTF. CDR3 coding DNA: TGCGCCAGCAGCTCGGAGCCCTTAGCCTTCGGTGGCTACACCTTC. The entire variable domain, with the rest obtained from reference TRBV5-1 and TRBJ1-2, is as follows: KAGVTQTPRYLIKTRGQQVTLSCSPISGHRSVSWYQQTPGQGLQFLFEYFSETQRNKGNFPGRFSGRQFSNSRSEMNVSTLELGDSALYLCASSSEPLAFGGYTFGSGTRLTVV.

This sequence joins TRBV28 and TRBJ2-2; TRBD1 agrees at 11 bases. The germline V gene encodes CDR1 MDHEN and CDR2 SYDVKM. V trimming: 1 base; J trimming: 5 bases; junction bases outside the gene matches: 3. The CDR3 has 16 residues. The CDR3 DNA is TGTGCCAGCAGTTTATTAGGGACAGGGGGGACCGGGGAGCTGTTTTTT. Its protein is CASSLLGTGGTGELFF.

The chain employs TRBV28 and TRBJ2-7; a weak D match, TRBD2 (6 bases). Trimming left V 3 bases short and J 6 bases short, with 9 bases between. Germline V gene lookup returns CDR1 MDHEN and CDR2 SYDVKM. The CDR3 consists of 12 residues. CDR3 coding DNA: TGTGCCAGCAGTTTGACCGGGGGCGAGCAGTACGTC. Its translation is CASSLTGGEQYV.

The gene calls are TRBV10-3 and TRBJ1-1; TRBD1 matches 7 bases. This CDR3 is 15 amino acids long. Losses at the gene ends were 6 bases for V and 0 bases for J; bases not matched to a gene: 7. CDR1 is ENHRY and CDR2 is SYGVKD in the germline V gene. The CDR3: CAISATGRVNTEAFF. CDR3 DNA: TGTGCCATCAGCGCGACAGGGAGGGTGAACACTGAAGCTTTCTTT.

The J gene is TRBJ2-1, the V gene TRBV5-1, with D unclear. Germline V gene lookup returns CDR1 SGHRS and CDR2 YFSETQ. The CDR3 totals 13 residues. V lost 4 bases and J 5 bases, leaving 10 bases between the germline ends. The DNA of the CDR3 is TGCGCCAGCAGCCCCGCGACCCACAATGAGCAGTTCTTC. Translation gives CASSPATHNEQFF.

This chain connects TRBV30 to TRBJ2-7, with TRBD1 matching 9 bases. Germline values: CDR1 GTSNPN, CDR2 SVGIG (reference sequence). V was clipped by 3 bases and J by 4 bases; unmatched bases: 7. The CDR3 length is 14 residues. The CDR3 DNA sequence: TGTGCCTGGAGGTCGTACAGGGGGCGGTACGAGCAGTACTTC. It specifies CAWRSYRGRYEQYF.

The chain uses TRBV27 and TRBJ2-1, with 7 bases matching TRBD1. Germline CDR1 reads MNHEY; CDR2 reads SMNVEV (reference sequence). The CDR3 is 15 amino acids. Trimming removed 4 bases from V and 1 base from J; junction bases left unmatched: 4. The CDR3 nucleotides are TGTGCCAGCAGTTCCCTACAGGGGTCCTACAATGAGCAGTTCTTC. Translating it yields CASSSLQGSYNEQFF.

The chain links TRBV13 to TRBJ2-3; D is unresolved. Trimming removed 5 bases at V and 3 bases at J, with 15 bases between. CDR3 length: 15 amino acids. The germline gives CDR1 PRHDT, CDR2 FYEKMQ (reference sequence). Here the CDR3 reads CASSPRRVGTDTQYF. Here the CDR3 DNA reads TGTGCCAGCAGCCCCCGTCGAGTGGGTACAGATACGCAGTATTTT.

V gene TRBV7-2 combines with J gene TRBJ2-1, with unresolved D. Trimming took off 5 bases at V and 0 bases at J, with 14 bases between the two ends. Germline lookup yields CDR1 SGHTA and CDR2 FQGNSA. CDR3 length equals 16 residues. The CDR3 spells CASSTITHSSYNEQFF. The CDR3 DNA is TGTGCCAGCAGCACGATAACACATAGCTCCTACAATGAGCAGTTCTTC. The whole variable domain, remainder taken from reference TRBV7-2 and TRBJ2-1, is GAGVSQSPSNKVTEKGKDVELRCDPISGHTALYWYRQSLGQGLEFLIYFQGNSAPDKSGLPSDRFSAERTGGSVSTLTIQRTQQEDSAVYLCASSTITHSSYNEQFFGPGTRLTVL.

The DNA of the CDR3 is TGCGCCAGCAGCCATAGCCAGGGAGGAGAGACCCAGTACTTC. Translation: CASSHSQGGETQYF. The rearrangement joins TRBV4-1 to TRBJ2-5, with D maybe TRBD2 (6 bases). V lost 3 bases and J 4 bases, leaving 12 bases between the germline ends. Germline CDR1 and CDR2: MGHRA and YSYEKL. The CDR3 is made up of 14 amino acids.

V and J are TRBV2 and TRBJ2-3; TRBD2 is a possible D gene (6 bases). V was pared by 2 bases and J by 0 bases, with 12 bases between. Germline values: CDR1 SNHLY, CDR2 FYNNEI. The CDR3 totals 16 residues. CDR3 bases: TGTGCCAGCAGTGAAAGGGACTGGATAAGCACAGATACGCAGTATTTT. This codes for CASSERDWISTDTQYF.

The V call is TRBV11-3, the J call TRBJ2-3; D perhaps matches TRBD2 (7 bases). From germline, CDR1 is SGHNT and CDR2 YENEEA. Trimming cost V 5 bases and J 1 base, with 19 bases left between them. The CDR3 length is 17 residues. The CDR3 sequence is CASSRRDKGRGTDTQYF. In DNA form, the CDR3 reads TGTGCCAGCAGCCGGAGGGACAAAGGGAGGGGCACAGATACGCAGTATTTT.

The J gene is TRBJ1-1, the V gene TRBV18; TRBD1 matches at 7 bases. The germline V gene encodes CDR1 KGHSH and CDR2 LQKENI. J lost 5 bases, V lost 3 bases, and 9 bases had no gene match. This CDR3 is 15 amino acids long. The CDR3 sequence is CASSPRQGSSTEAFF. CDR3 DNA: TGTGCCAGCTCACCCAGACAGGGAAGTAGTACTGAAGCTTTCTTT.

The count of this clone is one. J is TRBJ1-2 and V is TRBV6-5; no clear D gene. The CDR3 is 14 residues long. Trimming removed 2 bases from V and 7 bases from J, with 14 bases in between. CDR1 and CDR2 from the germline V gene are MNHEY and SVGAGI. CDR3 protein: CASSYRGSAGGYTF. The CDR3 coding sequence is TGTGCCAGCAGTTACCGCGGGTCCGCGGGTGGCTACACCTTC.

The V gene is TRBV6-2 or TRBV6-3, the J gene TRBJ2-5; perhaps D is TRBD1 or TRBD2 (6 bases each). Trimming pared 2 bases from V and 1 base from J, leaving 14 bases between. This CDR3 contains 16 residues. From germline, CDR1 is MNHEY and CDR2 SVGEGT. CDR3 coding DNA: TGTGCCAGCAGTTACGCCCGGGGGCCCATCCAAGAGACCCAGTACTTC. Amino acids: CASSYARGPIQETQYF.

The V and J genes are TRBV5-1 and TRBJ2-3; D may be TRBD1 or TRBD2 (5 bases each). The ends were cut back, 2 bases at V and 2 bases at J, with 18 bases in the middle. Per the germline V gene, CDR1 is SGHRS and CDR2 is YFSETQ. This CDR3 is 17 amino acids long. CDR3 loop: CASSLGQLGDLTDTQYF. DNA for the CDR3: TGCGCCAGCAGCTTAGGGCAGTTGGGGGATCTCACAGATACGCAGTATTTT.

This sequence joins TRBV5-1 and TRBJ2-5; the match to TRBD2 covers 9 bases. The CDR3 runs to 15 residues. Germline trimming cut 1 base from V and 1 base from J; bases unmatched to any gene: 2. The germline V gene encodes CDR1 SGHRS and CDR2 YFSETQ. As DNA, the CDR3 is TGCGCCAGCAGCTTGCCTAGCGGGGTCCAAGAGACCCAGTACTTC. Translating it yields CASSLPSGVQETQYF. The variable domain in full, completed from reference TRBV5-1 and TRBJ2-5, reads KAGVTQTPRYLIKTRGQQVTLSCSPISGHRSVSWYQQTPGQGLQFLFEYFSETQRNKGNFPGRFSGRQFSNSRSEMNVSTLELGDSALYLCASSLPSGVQETQYFGPGTRLLVL.

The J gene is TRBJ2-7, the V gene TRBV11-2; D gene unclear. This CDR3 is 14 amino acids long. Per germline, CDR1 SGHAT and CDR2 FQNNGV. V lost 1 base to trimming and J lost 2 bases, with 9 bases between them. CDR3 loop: CASSLGVITYEQYF. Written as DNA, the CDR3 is TGTGCCAGCAGCTTAGGGGTTATAACCTACGAGCAGTACTTC.